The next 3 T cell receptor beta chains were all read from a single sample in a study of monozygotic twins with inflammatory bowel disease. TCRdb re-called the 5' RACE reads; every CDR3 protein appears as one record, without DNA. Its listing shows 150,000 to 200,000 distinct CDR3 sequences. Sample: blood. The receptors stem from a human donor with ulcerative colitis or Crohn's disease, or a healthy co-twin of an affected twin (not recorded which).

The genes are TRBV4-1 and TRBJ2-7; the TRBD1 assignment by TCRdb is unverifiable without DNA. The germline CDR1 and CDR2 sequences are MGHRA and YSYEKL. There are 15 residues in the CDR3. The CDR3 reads CASSKRQGIAYEQYF.

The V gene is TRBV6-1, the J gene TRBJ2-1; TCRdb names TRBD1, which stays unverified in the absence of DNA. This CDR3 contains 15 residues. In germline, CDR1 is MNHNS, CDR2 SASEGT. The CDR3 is CASSPDRGPYNEQFF.

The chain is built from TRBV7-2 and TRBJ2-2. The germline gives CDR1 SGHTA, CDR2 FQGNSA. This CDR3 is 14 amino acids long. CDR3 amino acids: CASSLYPNTGELFF.